A selection of T cell receptor beta chains follows, all from one sample in a study of siplizumab effects on memory and regulatory T cells. Sequencing used immunoSEQ multiplex PCR; TCRdb keeps in-frame clones, though not all of them. The profile shows 60,000 to 65,000 clones, roughly 85% of them singletons. The sample comprised memory CD4+ T cells sorted from blood. The receptor source for this set is a human donor in good health. CDR3s include the opening cysteine and the closing phenylalanine or tryptophan. The order of the fields is D gene, clone size, V gene, CDR3 length, J gene, CDR3 protein, CDR3 DNA. A D gene is named only where the DNA matches it firmly. Clone size is stated in some rows and not others, as once, few, many or a class when expanded.

D gene: TRBD2
clone size: -
V gene: TRBV10-3
CDR3 length: 14
J gene: TRBJ2-3
CDR3 protein: CAINSGGSTDTQYF
CDR3 DNA: TGTGCCATCAATAGCGGGGGAAGCACAGATACGCAGTATTTT

D gene: TRBD1
clone size: -
V gene: TRBV7-9
CDR3 length: 14
J gene: TRBJ2-5
CDR3 protein: CASSSGGQVIPQYF
CDR3 DNA: TGTGCCAGCAGCTCAGGGGGACAGGTTATACCTCAGTACTTC

D gene: -
clone size: -
V gene: TRBV18
CDR3 length: 13
J gene: TRBJ2-5
CDR3 protein: CASSPDRLETQYF
CDR3 DNA: TGTGCCAGCTCACCCGACAGGTTGGAGACCCAGTACTTC

D gene: -
clone size: -
V gene: TRBV14
CDR3 length: 12
J gene: TRBJ1-1
CDR3 protein: CASSSTGTWAFF
CDR3 DNA: TGTGCCAGCAGCTCAACCGGGACCTGGGCTTTCTTT

D gene: -
clone size: few
V gene: TRBV12-5
CDR3 length: 14
J gene: TRBJ1-2
CDR3 protein: CASGLPPQEHGYTF
CDR3 DNA: TGTGCTAGTGGTTTGCCCCCTCAGGAGCATGGCTACACCTTC

D gene: TRBD2
clone size: -
V gene: TRBV9
CDR3 length: 16
J gene: TRBJ2-1
CDR3 protein: CASSVGSGGAYNEQFF
CDR3 DNA: TGTGCCAGCAGCGTAGGGTCGGGAGGGGCCTACAATGAGCAGTTCTTC

D gene: TRBD1
clone size: -
V gene: TRBV7-3
CDR3 length: 13
J gene: TRBJ1-1
CDR3 protein: CASSYRGGDEAFF
CDR3 DNA: TGTGCCAGCAGCTACAGGGGTGGTGATGAAGCTTTCTTT

D gene: -
clone size: -
V gene: TRBV19
CDR3 length: 16
J gene: TRBJ1-2
CDR3 protein: CASSSSISDSHYGYTF
CDR3 DNA: TGTGCCAGTAGTTCGTCCATTTCTGACAGCCACTATGGCTACACCTTC

D gene: TRBD2
clone size: once
V gene: TRBV4-2
CDR3 length: 16
J gene: TRBJ2-3
CDR3 protein: CASSQDKAGGTDTQYF
CDR3 DNA: TGTGCCAGCAGCCAAGATAAAGCGGGGGGCACAGATACGCAGTATTTT

D gene: -
clone size: once
V gene: TRBV7-3
CDR3 length: 14
J gene: TRBJ2-1
CDR3 protein: CASSLVTSYNEQFF
CDR3 DNA: TGTGCCAGCAGCTTAGTAACATCCTACAATGAGCAGTTCTTC

D gene: -
clone size: -
V gene: TRBV7-7
CDR3 length: 14
J gene: TRBJ2-7
CDR3 protein: CASSCRGTSYEQYF
CDR3 DNA: TGTGCCAGCAGCTGCCGGGGCACCTCCTACGAGCAGTACTTC

D gene: -
clone size: -
V gene: TRBV11-2
CDR3 length: 14
J gene: TRBJ2-4
CDR3 protein: CASSPLGLEDIQYF
CDR3 DNA: TGTGCCAGCAGCCCCCTTGGGCTGGAAGACATTCAGTACTTC

D gene: TRBD2
clone size: -
V gene: TRBV7-9
CDR3 length: 15
J gene: TRBJ2-1
CDR3 protein: CASSPKQVFGGEQFF
CDR3 DNA: TGTGCCAGCAGCCCCAAACAGGTGTTCGGGGGGGAGCAGTTCTTC

D gene: -
clone size: -
V gene: TRBV28
CDR3 length: 12
J gene: TRBJ1-4
CDR3 protein: CASTSTNEKLFF
CDR3 DNA: TGTGCCAGCACCAGCACTAATGAAAAACTGTTTTTT

D gene: TRBD1
clone size: -
V gene: TRBV28
CDR3 length: 14
J gene: TRBJ2-1
CDR3 protein: CASSLGQGSNEQFF
CDR3 DNA: TGTGCCAGCAGTTTAGGACAGGGAAGTAATGAGCAGTTCTTC

D gene: TRBD1
clone size: -
V gene: TRBV6-1
CDR3 length: 14
J gene: TRBJ1-3
CDR3 protein: CASSALQGADTIYF
CDR3 DNA: TGTGCCAGCAGTGCCCTCCAGGGGGCAGACACCATATATTTT

D gene: -
clone size: -
V gene: TRBV7-2
CDR3 length: 13
J gene: TRBJ2-5
CDR3 protein: CASSPGGQETQYF
CDR3 DNA: TGTGCCAGCAGCCCGGGGGGCCAGGAGACCCAGTACTTC

D gene: -
clone size: -
V gene: TRBV21-1
CDR3 length: 16
J gene: TRBJ2-1
CDR3 protein: CASSKSTRVVINEQFF
CDR3 DNA: TGTGCCAGCAGCAAATCAACCAGAGTAGTAATCAATGAGCAGTTCTTC

D gene: -
clone size: -
V gene: TRBV30
CDR3 length: 11
J gene: TRBJ2-7
CDR3 protein: CAWIRPDRQYF
CDR3 DNA: TGTGCCTGGATCCGGCCCGACAGGCAGTACTTC

D gene: TRBD1
clone size: -
V gene: TRBV5-1
CDR3 length: 15
J gene: TRBJ2-1
CDR3 protein: CASSHAPQGVNEQFF
CDR3 DNA: TGCGCCAGCAGCCACGCGCCCCAGGGGGTTAATGAGCAGTTCTTC

D gene: TRBD2
clone size: -
V gene: TRBV7-2
CDR3 length: 14
J gene: TRBJ2-1
CDR3 protein: CASELVAGGPEQFF
CDR3 DNA: TGTGCCAGCGAACTTGTAGCGGGGGGCCCGGAGCAGTTCTTC

D gene: -
clone size: few
V gene: TRBV30
CDR3 length: 13
J gene: TRBJ1-1
CDR3 protein: CAWSEGPNTEAFF
CDR3 DNA: TGTGCCTGGAGTGAAGGGCCCAACACTGAAGCTTTCTTT

D gene: TRBD2
clone size: -
V gene: TRBV27
CDR3 length: 16
J gene: TRBJ2-7
CDR3 protein: CASSLRYGAGAYEQYF
CDR3 DNA: TGTGCCAGCAGTTTACGCTATGGGGCGGGGGCCTACGAGCAGTACTTC

D gene: -
clone size: -
V gene: TRBV5-1
CDR3 length: 18
J gene: TRBJ1-2
CDR3 protein: CASSLGRFGGESNYGYTF
CDR3 DNA: TGCGCCAGCAGCTTGGGTCGTTTTGGGGGAGAATCCAACTATGGCTACACCTTC